This T cell receptor (beta chain) was captured in a study of blood T cells in healthy people across ages. Study-wide points: A strong correlation was found between TCR beta diversity and the percentage of naive T cells. PBMCs went unsorted, and a conclusive naive versus antigen-experienced comparison was therefore prevented. Greater diversity and more naive CD4+ cells were seen in long-lived donors than in aged donors. Diversity of TCR beta per million T cells declined in a roughly linear way with age.

The CDR3 loop spans 17 amino acids. V was cut by 0 bases and J by 0 bases, with 13 bases left in between. In germline, CDR1 is SGDLS, CDR2 YYNGEE. This clonotype was recorded once. Antigen: not known. The second PCR ran roughly 7 to 12 cycles with a sample-barcoded 5' primer and J-beta primers. TCRdb processed the 5' RACE reads anew with MiXCR; each CDR3 protein has one entry. The repertoire consists of under 2 million distinct CDR3 sequences, with roughly 32% occurring once and the leading ten covering approximately 11%. Sequenced material: blood. The receptor comes from a woman aged 30 to 39 in good health. The chain couples TRBV9 to TRBJ2-1; tentative D call: TRBD1 (5 bases). The CDR3 DNA follows: TGTGCCAGCAGCGTAGGTTGGGGCCAAAGCTCCTACAATGAGCAGTTCTTC. Residues: CASSVGWGQSSYNEQFF.